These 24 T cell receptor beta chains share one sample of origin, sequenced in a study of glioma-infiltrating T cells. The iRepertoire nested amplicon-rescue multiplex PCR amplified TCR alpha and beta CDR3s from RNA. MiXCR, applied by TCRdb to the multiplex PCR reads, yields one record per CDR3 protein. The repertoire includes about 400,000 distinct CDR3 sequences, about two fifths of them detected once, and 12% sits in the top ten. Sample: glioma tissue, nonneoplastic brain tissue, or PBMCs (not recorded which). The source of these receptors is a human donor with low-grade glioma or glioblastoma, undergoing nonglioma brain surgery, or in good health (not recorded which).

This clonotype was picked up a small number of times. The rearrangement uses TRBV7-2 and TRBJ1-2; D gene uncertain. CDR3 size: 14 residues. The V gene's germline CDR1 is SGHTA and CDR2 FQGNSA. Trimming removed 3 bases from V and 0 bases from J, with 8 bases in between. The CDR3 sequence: CASSFLPANYGYTF. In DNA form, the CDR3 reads TGTGCCAGCAGCTTTCTCCCTGCTAACTATGGCTACACCTTC.

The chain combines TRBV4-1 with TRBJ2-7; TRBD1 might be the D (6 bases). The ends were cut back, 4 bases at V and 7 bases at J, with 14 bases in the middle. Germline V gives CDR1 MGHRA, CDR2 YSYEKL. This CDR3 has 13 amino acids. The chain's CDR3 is CASSRPGEREQYF. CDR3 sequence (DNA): TGCGCCAGCAGCCGGCCAGGGGAGAGGGAGCAGTACTTC.

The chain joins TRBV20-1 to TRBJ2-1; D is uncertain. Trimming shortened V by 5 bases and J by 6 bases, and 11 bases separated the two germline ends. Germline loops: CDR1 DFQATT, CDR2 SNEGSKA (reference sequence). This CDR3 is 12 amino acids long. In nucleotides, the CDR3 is TGCAGTGCTCACGGCCCAGCCAATGAGCAGTTCTTC. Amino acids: CSAHGPANEQFF.

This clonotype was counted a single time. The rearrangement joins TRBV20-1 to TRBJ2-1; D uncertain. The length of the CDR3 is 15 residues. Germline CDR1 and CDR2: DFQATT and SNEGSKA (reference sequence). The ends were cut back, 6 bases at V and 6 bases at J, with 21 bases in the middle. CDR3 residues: CSASDSRFFGNEQFF. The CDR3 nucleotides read TGCAGTGCCTCCGATAGCCGATTTTTTGGCAATGAGCAGTTCTTC.

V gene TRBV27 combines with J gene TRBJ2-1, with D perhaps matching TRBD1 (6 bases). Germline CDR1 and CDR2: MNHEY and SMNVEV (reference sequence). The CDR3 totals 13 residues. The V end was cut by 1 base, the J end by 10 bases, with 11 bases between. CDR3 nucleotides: TGTGCCAGCAGTTTATTGGACAGAAGAGAGCAGTTCTTC. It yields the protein CASSLLDRREQFF.

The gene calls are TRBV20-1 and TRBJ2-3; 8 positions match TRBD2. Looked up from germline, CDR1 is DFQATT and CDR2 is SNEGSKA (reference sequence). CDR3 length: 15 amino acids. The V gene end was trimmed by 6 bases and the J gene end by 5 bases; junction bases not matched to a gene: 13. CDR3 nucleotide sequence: TGCAGTGCCGGCGGGACTAACCGGGGGGGAGATACGCAGTATTTT. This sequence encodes CSAGGTNRGGDTQYF.

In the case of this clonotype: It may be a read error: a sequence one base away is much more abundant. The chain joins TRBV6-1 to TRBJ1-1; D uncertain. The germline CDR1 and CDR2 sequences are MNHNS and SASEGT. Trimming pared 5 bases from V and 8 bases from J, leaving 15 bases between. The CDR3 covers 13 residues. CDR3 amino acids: CASSRHRGLEAFF. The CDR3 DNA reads TGTGCCAGCAGTCGCCATCGGGGTTTGGAAGCTTTCTTT.

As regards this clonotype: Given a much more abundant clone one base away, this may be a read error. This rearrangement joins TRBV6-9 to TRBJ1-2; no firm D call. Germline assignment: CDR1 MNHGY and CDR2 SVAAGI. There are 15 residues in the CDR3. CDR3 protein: CASSLGASANYGYAF. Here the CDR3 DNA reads TGTGCCAGCAGTTTAGGAGCCAGCGCTAACTATGGCTACGCCTTC.

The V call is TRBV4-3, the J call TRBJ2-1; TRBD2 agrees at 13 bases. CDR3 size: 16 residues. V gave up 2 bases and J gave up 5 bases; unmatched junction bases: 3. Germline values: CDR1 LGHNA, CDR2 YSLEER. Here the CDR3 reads CASSQRTSGSHNEQFF. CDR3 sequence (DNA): TGCGCCAGCAGCCAAAGGACTAGCGGGAGCCACAATGAGCAGTTCTTC.

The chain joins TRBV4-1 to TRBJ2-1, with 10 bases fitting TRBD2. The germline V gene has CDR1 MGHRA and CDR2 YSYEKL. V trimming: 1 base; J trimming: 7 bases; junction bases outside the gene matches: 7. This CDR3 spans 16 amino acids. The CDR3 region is CASSQAGTSDMNEQFF. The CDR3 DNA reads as TGCGCCAGCAGCCAAGCAGGGACTAGCGATATGAATGAGCAGTTCTTC.

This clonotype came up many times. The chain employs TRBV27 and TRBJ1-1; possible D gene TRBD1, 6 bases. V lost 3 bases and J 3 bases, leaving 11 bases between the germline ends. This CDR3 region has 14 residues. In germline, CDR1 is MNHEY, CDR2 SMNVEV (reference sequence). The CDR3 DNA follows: TGTGCCAGCAGTTTTGCAGGGGCGCACACTGAAGCTTTCTTT. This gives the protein CASSFAGAHTEAFF.

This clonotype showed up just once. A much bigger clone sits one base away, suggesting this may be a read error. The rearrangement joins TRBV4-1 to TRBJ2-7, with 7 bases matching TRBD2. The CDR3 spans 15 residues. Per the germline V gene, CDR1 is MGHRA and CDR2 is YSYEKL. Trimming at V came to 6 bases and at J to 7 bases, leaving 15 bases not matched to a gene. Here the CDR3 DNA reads TGCGCCAGCAGGCCGCACTCCGGGAGGAACAATGAGCAGTACTTC. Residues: CASRPHSGRNNEQYF.

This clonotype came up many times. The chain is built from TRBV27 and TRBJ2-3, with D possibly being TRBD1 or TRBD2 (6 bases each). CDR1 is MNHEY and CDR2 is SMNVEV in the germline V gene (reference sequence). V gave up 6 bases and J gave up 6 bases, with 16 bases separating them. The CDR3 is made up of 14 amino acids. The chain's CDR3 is CASSPRWGADTQYF. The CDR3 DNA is TGTGCCAGCAGCCCACGTTGGGGGGCGGATACGCAGTATTTT.

The CDR3 bases are TGTGCCAGCAGCGACTACCTGACTAGCGGGAACACAGATACGCAGTATTTT. Residues: CASSDYLTSGNTDTQYF. The chain couples TRBV7-9 to TRBJ2-3; TRBD2 aligns across 11 bases. CDR1 SEHNR and CDR2 FQNEAQ come from the germline V gene (reference sequence). V was clipped by 5 bases and J by 2 bases; unmatched bases: 9. CDR3 length equals 17 residues.

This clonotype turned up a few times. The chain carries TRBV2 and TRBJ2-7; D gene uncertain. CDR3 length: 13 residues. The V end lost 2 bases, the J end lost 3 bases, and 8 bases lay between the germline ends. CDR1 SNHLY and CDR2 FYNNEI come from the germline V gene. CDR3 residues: CASSERLSYEQYF. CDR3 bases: TGTGCCAGCAGTGAAAGGCTCAGCTACGAGCAGTACTTC.

The CDR3 is CASRRLLAGDYNEQFF. As DNA, the CDR3 is TGTGCCAGCAGAAGATTACTAGCGGGAGACTACAATGAGCAGTTCTTC. V is TRBV6-2 or TRBV6-3 and J is TRBJ2-1; 11 bases are shared with TRBD2. The CDR3 has 16 amino acids. Germline trimming cut 6 bases from V and 3 bases from J; bases unmatched to any gene: 7. In germline, CDR1 is MNHEY, CDR2 SVGEGT.

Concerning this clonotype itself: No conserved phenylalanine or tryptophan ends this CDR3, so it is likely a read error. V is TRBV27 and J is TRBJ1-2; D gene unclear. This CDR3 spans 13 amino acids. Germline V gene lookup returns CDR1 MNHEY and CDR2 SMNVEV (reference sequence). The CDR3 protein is CASSPGVDYSYTS. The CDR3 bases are TGTGCCAGCAGTCCCGGGGTCGACTATAGCTACACCTCC.

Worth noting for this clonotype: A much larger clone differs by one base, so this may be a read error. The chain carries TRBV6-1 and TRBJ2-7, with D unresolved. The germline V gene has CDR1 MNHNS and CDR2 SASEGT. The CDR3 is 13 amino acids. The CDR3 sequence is CVSSEHSFYEQYF. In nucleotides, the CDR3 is TGTGTCAGCAGTGAACACAGTTTCTACGAGCAGTACTTC.

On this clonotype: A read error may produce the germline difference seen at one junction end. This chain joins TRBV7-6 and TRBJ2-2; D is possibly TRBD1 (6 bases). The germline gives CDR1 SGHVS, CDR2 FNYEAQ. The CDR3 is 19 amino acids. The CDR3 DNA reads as TGTGCCAGCAGCCCTAAATCCCCCACAGGGCCCTCGAACACCGTGGAGCTGTTTTTT. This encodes CASSPKSPTGPSNTVELFF.

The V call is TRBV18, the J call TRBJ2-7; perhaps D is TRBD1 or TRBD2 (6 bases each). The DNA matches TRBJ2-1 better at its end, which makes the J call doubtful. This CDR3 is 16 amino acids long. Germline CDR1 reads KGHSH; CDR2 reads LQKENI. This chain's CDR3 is CASSPTGARSYNEQFF. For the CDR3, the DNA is TGTGCCAGCTCACCCACGGGGGCCCGCTCCTACAATGAGCAGTTCTTC.

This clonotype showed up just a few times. CDR3 sequence (DNA): TGTGCCACCAGTGATTTTACAGCTAACTATGGCTACACCTTC. Its translation: CATSDFTANYGYTF. The rearrangement uses TRBV24-1 and TRBJ1-2, with unresolved D. This CDR3 is built from 14 residues. Deletions cut 1 base from V and 0 bases from J, with 5 bases between. Germline V gene lookup returns CDR1 KGHDR and CDR2 SFDVKD.

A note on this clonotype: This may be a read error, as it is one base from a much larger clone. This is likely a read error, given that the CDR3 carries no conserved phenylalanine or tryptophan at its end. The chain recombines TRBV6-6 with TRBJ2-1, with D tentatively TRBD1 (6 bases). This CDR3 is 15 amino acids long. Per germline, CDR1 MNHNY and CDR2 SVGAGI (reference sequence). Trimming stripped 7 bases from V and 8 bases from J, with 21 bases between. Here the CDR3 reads CASKGYRAESYEQFS. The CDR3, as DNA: TGTGCCAGCAAGGGCTACAGGGCTGAGTCATATGAGCAGTTCTCC.

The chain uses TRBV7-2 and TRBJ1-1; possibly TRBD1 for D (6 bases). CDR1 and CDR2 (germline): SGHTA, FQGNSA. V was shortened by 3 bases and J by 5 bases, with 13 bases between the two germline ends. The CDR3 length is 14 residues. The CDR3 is CASSFGRRGTEAFF. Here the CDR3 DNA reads TGTGCCAGCAGCTTCGGCAGGAGGGGGACTGAAGCTTTCTTT.

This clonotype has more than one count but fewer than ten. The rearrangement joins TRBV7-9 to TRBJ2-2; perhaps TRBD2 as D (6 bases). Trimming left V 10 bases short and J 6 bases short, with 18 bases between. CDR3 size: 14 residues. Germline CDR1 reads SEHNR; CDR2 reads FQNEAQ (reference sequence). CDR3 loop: CATYGSGDPGELFF. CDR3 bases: TGTGCCACCTACGGGTCGGGGGATCCCGGGGAGCTGTTTTTT.